One sample yielded the 27 T cell receptor beta chains listed below, sequenced in a study of multiple sclerosis patients with progressive multifocal leukoencephalopathy. Profiled with immunoSEQ multiplex PCR; TCRdb holds only in-frame clones, not every one. Here the sample spans about 25,000 clones, more than 85% being singletons. Indicated time point: 12 to 13 months of natalizumab therapy. Sequenced here: PBMCs, sampled from a patient treated with natalizumab. Every receptor here comes from a man aged 25 to 45 with multiple sclerosis.

CDR3 bases: TGTGCCTGGAGTGTACCGGGACAGGGCTACGAGCAGTACTTC. Translated: CAWSVPGQGYEQYF. The gene calls are TRBV30 and TRBJ2-7; TRBD1 aligns across 9 bases. The CDR3 length is 14 residues. The V gene's germline CDR1 is GTSNPN and CDR2 SVGIG (reference sequence). J gave up 3 bases and V 0 bases, and 3 bases lay outside the gene matches.

The chain's CDR3 is CASSKSTSETYNEQFF. Here the CDR3 DNA reads TGTGCCAGCAGCAAAAGCACATCTGAGACCTACAATGAGCAGTTCTTC. This sequence joins TRBV21-1 and TRBJ2-1. TRBV21-1 is a listed pseudogene. The CDR3 totals 16 residues.

This clone occurred once. The gene calls are TRBV6-5 and TRBJ1-2; D not resolved. Germline V gene sequence: CDR1 MNHEY, CDR2 SVGAGI. With 6 bases removed from V and 5 bases from J, the gap between germline ends came to 10 bases. The CDR3 runs 12 residues. The CDR3 nucleotides read TGTGCCAGCAGGGAAGGGTCTTATGGCTACACCTTC. It translates to CASREGSYGYTF.

This chain uses TRBV4-1 with TRBJ1-4; 7 nucleotides align to TRBD1. This CDR3 has 15 amino acids. V shed 1 base, J shed 6 bases, and the junction held 5 bases outside the gene matches. Germline CDR1 MGHRA, CDR2 YSYEKL. The CDR3 here is CASSQGQGWDEKLFF. CDR3 sequence (DNA): TGCGCCAGCAGCCAAGGACAGGGATGGGATGAAAAACTGTTTTTT.

The chain carries TRBV10-1 and TRBJ2-3; weak D call: TRBD1 (6 bases). This CDR3 has 12 amino acids. Germline V gene data show CDR1 as WNHNN and CDR2 as SYGVQD (reference sequence). The V end lost 4 bases, the J end lost 4 bases, and 6 bases lay between the germline ends. The CDR3 sequence: CASSGTADTQYF. DNA for the CDR3: TGCGCCAGCAGTGGGACAGCAGATACGCAGTATTTT.

The rearrangement links TRBV18 to TRBJ1-4; D gene uncertain. Germline V gene data show CDR1 as KGHSH and CDR2 as LQKENI. V was pared by 4 bases and J by 6 bases, with 9 bases between. The CDR3 has 13 residues. The CDR3 protein is CASSRRSDEKLFF. Here the CDR3 DNA reads TGTGCCAGCTCACGGAGGTCCGATGAAAAACTGTTTTTT.

The chain couples TRBV7-9 to TRBJ2-2, with D tentatively TRBD2 (6 bases). The CDR3 extends over 15 amino acids. The germline gives CDR1 SEHNR, CDR2 FQNEAQ (reference sequence). With 10 bases removed from V and 1 base from J, the gap between germline ends came to 16 bases. The CDR3 DNA is TGTGCCACTCCAGTACGGGGGATGAACACCGGGGAGCTGTTTTTT. Its translation is CATPVRGMNTGELFF.

The genes are TRBV6-6 and TRBJ1-1, with unresolved D. The V gene's germline CDR1 is MNHNY and CDR2 SVGAGI (reference sequence). The germline V and J ends were trimmed by 5 bases and 8 bases, with 15 bases remaining between them. This CDR3 has 13 amino acids. The DNA for the CDR3 is TGTGCCAGCAGTCCCCGGGCGGACGCCGAAGCTTTCTTT. Its translation is CASSPRADAEAFF.

The V and J genes are TRBV27 and TRBJ1-5; TRBD1 might be the D (5 bases). V was trimmed by 6 bases and J by 2 bases, leaving 14 bases between them. The CDR3 loop spans 15 amino acids. CDR1 MNHEY and CDR2 SMNVEV come from the germline V gene (reference sequence). CDR3 bases: TGTGCCAGCAGGGAAACCGGGGGGGGCAATCAGCCCCAGCATTTT. Translating it yields CASRETGGGNQPQHF.

This chain uses TRBV6-1 with TRBJ1-2, with D unclear. The CDR3 is 14 amino acids. Germline loops: CDR1 MNHNS, CDR2 SASEGT. Trimming shortened V by 2 bases and J by 7 bases, and 14 bases separated the two germline ends. CDR3 in DNA: TGTGCCAGCAGTGAAACTGTACTTCACGGTGGCTACACCTTC. This sequence encodes CASSETVLHGGYTF.

The chain recombines TRBV18 with TRBJ1-3; D might be TRBD1 (5 bases). V was cut by 6 bases and J by 0 bases, with 9 bases left in between. CDR3 size: 14 residues. Germline CDR1 is KGHSH and CDR2 is LQKENI. The CDR3 is CASSPGASGNTIYF. CDR3 in DNA: TGTGCCAGCTCCCCCGGGGCCTCTGGAAACACCATATATTTT.

The chain uses TRBV4-3 and TRBJ2-7, with TRBD1 matching 7 bases. The CDR3 has 15 amino acids. V gave up 0 bases and J gave up 0 bases; unmatched junction bases: 2. Germline loops: CDR1 LGHNA, CDR2 YSLEER. The CDR3 here is CASSQDPGGSYEQYF. Here the CDR3 DNA reads TGCGCCAGCAGCCAAGATCCAGGGGGCTCCTACGAGCAGTACTTC.

The chain links TRBV7-2 to TRBJ2-1; 7 positions match TRBD1. The V gene's germline CDR1 is SGHTA and CDR2 FQGNSA. The CDR3 totals 18 residues. With V trimmed by 2 bases and J by 3 bases, 13 bases remained unmatched. The CDR3 region is CASSLHAPGGIGYNEQFF. The CDR3 DNA reads as TGTGCCAGCAGCTTACACGCACCAGGGGGAATTGGCTACAATGAGCAGTTCTTC.

This clone has only a few counts. The CDR3: CAAGAGEKLFF. CDR3 nucleotides: TGTGCCGCTGGAGCGGGGGAAAAACTGTTTTTT. The chain carries TRBV6-5 and TRBJ1-4; no reliable D call. The CDR3 spans 11 residues. Per the germline V gene, CDR1 is MNHEY and CDR2 is SVGAGI. V dropped 11 bases and J dropped 8 bases, with 12 bases sitting between them.

The CDR3 DNA is TGTGCCAGCAGCGCCCTAGGGGGGCGATACACTGAAGCTTTCTTT. Protein product: CASSALGGRYTEAFF. The chain uses TRBV9 and TRBJ1-1; maybe TRBD1 (6 bases). Germline loops: CDR1 SGDLS, CDR2 YYNGEE. The CDR3 has 15 amino acids. V lost 3 bases, J lost 3 bases, and 15 bases lay in between.

The CDR3 region is CASSRGRSYEQYF. CDR3 nucleotide sequence: TGCGCCAGCAGCCGTGGACGGAGTTACGAGCAGTACTTC. V is TRBV4-3 and J is TRBJ2-7, with D uncertain. Deletions cut 4 bases from V and 4 bases from J, with 11 bases between. The CDR3 loop spans 13 amino acids. The germline CDR1 and CDR2 sequences are LGHNA and YSLEER.

This rearrangement joins TRBV7-9 to TRBJ1-1; a weak D match, TRBD1 (5 bases). Trimming stripped 2 bases from V and 0 bases from J, with 13 bases between. There are 16 residues in the CDR3. The V gene's germline CDR1 is SEHNR and CDR2 FQNEAQ (reference sequence). CDR3 residues: CASSLLSGRVNTEAFF. In DNA form, the CDR3 reads TGTGCCAGCAGCTTACTCTCGGGACGGGTGAACACTGAAGCTTTCTTT.

The chain has TRBV11-3 and TRBJ2-6, with D perhaps being TRBD1 or TRBD2 (5 bases each). V was pared by 5 bases and J by 0 bases, with 14 bases between. The CDR3 extends over 17 amino acids. CDR1 SGHNT and CDR2 YENEEA come from the germline V gene. CDR3 sequence: CASSPGTDSSGANVLTF. The CDR3 nucleotides read TGTGCCAGCAGCCCCGGGACCGACAGCTCTGGGGCCAACGTCCTGACTTTC.

This sequence joins TRBV15 and TRBJ2-3; D uncertain. Trimming stripped 9 bases from V and 5 bases from J, with 15 bases between. This CDR3 has 13 residues. Germline V CDR1 and CDR2: LNHNV, YYDKDF (reference sequence). As DNA, the CDR3 is TGTGCCACGACCCGGTTAACAGAAGATACGCAGTATTTT. The encoded protein is CATTRLTEDTQYF.

The chain recombines TRBV11-2 with TRBJ2-7; no definite D call. The CDR3 sequence is 15 residues long. Trimming removed 5 bases at V and 0 bases at J, with 14 bases between. In germline, CDR1 is SGHAT, CDR2 FQNNGV. The CDR3 region is CASSTGFLSSYEQYV. DNA of the CDR3: TGTGCCAGCAGCACCGGGTTCTTAAGCTCCTACGAGCAGTACGTC.

The chain joins TRBV21-1 to TRBJ1-1; the DNA was not used to check the table's D call, TRBD1. TRBV21-1 is reported as a pseudogene. This CDR3 has 15 amino acids. This CDR3 reads CASSSNRVTRTEAFF. CDR3 sequence (DNA): TGTGCCAGCAGCAGTAACAGGGTGACGAGAACTGAAGCTTTCTTT.

The chain joins TRBV12-1 to TRBJ2-3; the table's D call, TRBD2, has no DNA check behind it. TRBV12-1 constitutes a pseudogene. This CDR3 comprises 18 residues. CDR3 protein: CASSFLGAGGHQADTQYF. Here the CDR3 DNA reads TGTGCCAGCAGCTTTCTGGGGGCGGGAGGCCACCAGGCAGATACGCAGTATTTT.

The chain recombines TRBV19 with TRBJ2-3; tentatively, D is TRBD2 (6 bases). Deletions cut 5 bases from V and 2 bases from J, with 14 bases between. The germline gives CDR1 LNHDA, CDR2 SQIVND (reference sequence). This CDR3 has 15 amino acids. The CDR3 here is CASSPRLGPTDTQYF. The CDR3 bases are TGTGCCAGTAGTCCCCGACTAGGACCCACAGATACGCAGTATTTT.

This clone was found a few times. The V call is TRBV7-9, the J call TRBJ2-2, with D possibly TRBD1 on 7 matching bases. V was clipped by 0 bases and J by 6 bases, with 17 bases between them. CDR3 size: 17 residues. Germline V lookup: CDR1 SEHNR, CDR2 FQNEAQ (reference sequence). The CDR3 is CASSLAAGRQGPGELFF. CDR3 coding DNA: TGTGCCAGCAGCTTAGCGGCCGGGAGACAGGGACCCGGGGAGCTGTTTTTT.

The J gene is TRBJ1-3, the V gene TRBV6-1, with a weak D call TRBD1 (5 bases). The CDR3 loop spans 15 amino acids. The V end was cut by 2 bases, the J end by 3 bases, with 11 bases between. Germline V gene sequence: CDR1 MNHNS, CDR2 SASEGT. The CDR3 DNA reads TGTGCCAGCAGTGAATATCGGGGGTATGGAAACACCATATATTTT. This gives the protein CASSEYRGYGNTIYF.

The V gene is TRBV6-6, the J gene TRBJ2-5, with D possibly being TRBD1 (5 bases). TRBJ2-7 explains the end of the DNA better; the J call may be wrong. Germline values: CDR1 MNHNY, CDR2 SVGAGI (reference sequence). This CDR3 is built from 15 residues. In nucleotides, the CDR3 is TGTGCCAGCAGTCCCCCCACTGACAGCCTCTACGAGCAGTACTTC. This translates into CASSPPTDSLYEQYF.

This clone was found once. This sequence joins TRBV9 and TRBJ2-1, with TRBD2 matching 9 bases. The CDR3 spans 15 residues. Germline CDR1 is SGDLS and CDR2 is YYNGEE. The ends lost 0 bases at V and 7 bases at J; junction bases unmatched: 5. CDR3 nucleotide sequence: TGTGCCAGCAGCGTAGTTAGCGGGAGTGGTAATGAGCAGTTCTTC. It translates to CASSVVSGSGNEQFF.